The clone carrying this TCR beta chain has ten or more counts. Antigen specificity is unknown. The data belong to a study of post-analysis software for immune sequencing data. Study-level background: Multiple sclerosis in the patients followed relapsing-remitting, secondary progressive and progressive-relapsing courses.

The CDR3 has 16 amino acids. With V trimmed by 4 bases and J by 0 bases, 9 bases remained unmatched. Germline V gene data show CDR1 as MGHRA and CDR2 as YSYEKL. Libraries were made from TCR beta cDNA, and they carried unique molecular identifiers. TCRdb re-called the PCR reads through MiXCR, storing one row per CDR3 protein. The data contain 350,000 to 500,000 distinct CDR3 sequences, approximately 38% of them singletons. Points from the study as a whole: A significant reduction in normalized Chao1 diversity was observed in multiple sclerosis patients versus controls. Pronounced co-clustering by F measure was evident among identically batched samples. Elevated frequency relative to controls characterized roughly 5 TRBV segments in patients, TRBV5-6, TRBV5-1 and TRBV20-1 among them.

This TCR derives from a girl aged 2-9 years with multiple sclerosis. Sequencing was done on a sample of blood. This chain joins TRBV4-1 and TRBJ2-7; 7 nucleotides match TRBD2. The CDR3: CASSPYPAGTSYEQYF. As DNA, the CDR3 is TGCGCCAGCAGCCCCTATCCAGCGGGAACCTCCTACGAGCAGTACTTC.